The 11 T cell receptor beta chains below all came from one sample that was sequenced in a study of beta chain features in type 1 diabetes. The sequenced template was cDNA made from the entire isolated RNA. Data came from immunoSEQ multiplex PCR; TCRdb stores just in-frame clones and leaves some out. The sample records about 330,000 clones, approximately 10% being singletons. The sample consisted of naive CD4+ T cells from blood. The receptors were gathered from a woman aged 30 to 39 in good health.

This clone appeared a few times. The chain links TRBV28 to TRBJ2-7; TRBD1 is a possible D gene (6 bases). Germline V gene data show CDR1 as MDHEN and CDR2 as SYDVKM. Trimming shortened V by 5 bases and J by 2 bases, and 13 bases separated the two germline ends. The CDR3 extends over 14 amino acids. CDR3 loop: CASSRPGHTYEQYF. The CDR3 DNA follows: TGTGCCAGCAGTCGCCCGGGACATACCTACGAGCAGTACTTC.

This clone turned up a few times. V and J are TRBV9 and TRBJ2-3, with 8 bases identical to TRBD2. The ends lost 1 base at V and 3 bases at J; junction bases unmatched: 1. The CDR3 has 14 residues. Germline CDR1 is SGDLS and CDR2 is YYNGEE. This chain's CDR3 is CASSVLAGTDTQYF. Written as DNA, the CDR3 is TGTGCCAGCAGCGTATTAGCGGGGACAGATACGCAGTATTTT. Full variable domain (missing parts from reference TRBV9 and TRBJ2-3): DSGVTQTPKHLITATGQRVTLRCSPRSGDLSVYWYQQSLDQGLQFLIQYYNGEERAKGNILERFSAQQFPDLHSELNLSSLELGDSALYFCASSVLAGTDTQYFGPGTRLTVL.

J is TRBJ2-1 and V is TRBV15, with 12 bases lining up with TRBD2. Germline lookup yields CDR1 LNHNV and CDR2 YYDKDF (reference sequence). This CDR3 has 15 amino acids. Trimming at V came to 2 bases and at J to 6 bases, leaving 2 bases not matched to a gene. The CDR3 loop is CATSRLAGGPNEQFF. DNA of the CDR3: TGTGCCACCAGCAGACTAGCGGGAGGGCCCAATGAGCAGTTCTTC.

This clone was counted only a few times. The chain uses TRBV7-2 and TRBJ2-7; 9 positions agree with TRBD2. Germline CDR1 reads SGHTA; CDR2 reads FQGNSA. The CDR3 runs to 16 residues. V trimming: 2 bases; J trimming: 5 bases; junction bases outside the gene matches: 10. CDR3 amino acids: CASSLRIAGVAHEQYF. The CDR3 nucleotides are TGTGCCAGCAGCTTACGAATAGCGGGAGTGGCCCACGAGCAGTACTTC.

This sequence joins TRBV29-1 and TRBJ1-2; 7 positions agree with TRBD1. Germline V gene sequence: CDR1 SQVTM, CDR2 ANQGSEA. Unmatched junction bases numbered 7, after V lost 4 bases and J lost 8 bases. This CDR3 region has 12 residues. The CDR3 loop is CSVVKGARGYTF. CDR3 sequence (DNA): TGCAGCGTTGTAAAGGGGGCGCGGGGCTACACCTTC. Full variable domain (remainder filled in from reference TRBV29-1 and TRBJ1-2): SAVISQKPSRDICQRGTSLTIQCQVDSQVTMMFWYRQQPGQSLTLIATANQGSEATYESGFVIDKFPISRPNLTFSTLTVSNMSPEDSSIYLCSVVKGARGYTFGSGTRLTVV.

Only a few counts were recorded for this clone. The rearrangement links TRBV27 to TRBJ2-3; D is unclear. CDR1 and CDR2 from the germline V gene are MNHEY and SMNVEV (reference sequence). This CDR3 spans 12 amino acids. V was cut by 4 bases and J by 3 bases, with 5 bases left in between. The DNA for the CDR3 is TGTGCCAGCAGTTCCCGGACAGATACGCAGTATTTT. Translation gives CASSSRTDTQYF.

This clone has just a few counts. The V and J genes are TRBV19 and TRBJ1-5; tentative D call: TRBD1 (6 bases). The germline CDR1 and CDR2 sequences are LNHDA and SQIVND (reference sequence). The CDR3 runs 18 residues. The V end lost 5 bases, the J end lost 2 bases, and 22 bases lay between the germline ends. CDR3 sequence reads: CASSDWDTVAWGNQPQHF. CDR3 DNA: TGTGCCAGTAGTGACTGGGACACCGTAGCTTGGGGCAATCAGCCCCAGCATTTT.

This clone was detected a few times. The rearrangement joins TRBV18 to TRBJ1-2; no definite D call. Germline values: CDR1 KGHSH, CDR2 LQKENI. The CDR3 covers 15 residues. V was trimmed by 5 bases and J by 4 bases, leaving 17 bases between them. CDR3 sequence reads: CASSTRLQEFYGYTF. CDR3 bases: TGTGCCAGCTCAACCCGATTGCAGGAATTCTATGGCTACACCTTC. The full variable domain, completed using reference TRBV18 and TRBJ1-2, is NAGVMQNPRHLVRRRGQEARLRCSPMKGHSHVYWYRQLPEEGLKFMVYLQKENIIDESGMPKERFSAEFPKEGPSILRIQQVVRGDSAAYFCASSTRLQEFYGYTFGSGTRLTVV.

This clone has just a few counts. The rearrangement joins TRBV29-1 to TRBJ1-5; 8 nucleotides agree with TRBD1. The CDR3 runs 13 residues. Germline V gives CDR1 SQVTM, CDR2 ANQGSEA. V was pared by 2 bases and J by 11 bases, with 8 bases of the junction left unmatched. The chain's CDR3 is CSVESSGGGSQHF. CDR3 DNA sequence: TGCAGCGTTGAATCGTCAGGGGGCGGCTCCCAGCATTTT.

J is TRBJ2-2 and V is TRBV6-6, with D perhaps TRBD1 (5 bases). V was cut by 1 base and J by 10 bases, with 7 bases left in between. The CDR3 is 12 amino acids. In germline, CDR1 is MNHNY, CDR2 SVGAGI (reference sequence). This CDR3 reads CASSYWGAELFF. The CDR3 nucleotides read TGTGCCAGCAGTTACTGGGGCGCGGAGCTGTTTTTT.

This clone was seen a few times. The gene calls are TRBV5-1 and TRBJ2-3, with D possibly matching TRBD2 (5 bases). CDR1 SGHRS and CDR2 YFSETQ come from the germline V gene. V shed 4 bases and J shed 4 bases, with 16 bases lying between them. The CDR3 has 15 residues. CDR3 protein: CASSLLERRADTQYF. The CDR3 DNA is TGCGCCAGCAGCCTACTAGAGCGAAGGGCAGATACGCAGTATTTT. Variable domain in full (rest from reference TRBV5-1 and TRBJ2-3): KAGVTQTPRYLIKTRGQQVTLSCSPISGHRSVSWYQQTPGQGLQFLFEYFSETQRNKGNFPGRFSGRQFSNSRSEMNVSTLELGDSALYLCASSLLERRADTQYFGPGTRLTVL.